This T cell receptor beta chain came from a study of regulatory dendritic cells for organ transplantation. Study findings and constraints: Memory CD8+ T cells were the most oligoclonal; naive cells were highly diverse.

The CDR3 covers 13 residues. Memory T cells were CD45RO+, naive were CD45RA+, sorted by FACS. Produced via immunoSEQ multiplex PCR; TCRdb's table is partial and in-frame only. The sample consists of roughly 30,000 clones, 82% of them appearing once. Only a few counts were recorded for this clone. Its specificity is unknown. The J gene is TRBJ1-5, the V gene TRBV1. TRBV1 is assigned pseudogene status. This receptor was obtained from a human donor in good health. Specimen: naive CD8+ T cells from blood. Regarding subset: CD45RA+ naive T cells. The CDR3 sequence is CTSSTGTLQPQHF. The CDR3 nucleotides read TGCACCAGCAGTACGGGGACTCTCCAGCCCCAGCATTTT.